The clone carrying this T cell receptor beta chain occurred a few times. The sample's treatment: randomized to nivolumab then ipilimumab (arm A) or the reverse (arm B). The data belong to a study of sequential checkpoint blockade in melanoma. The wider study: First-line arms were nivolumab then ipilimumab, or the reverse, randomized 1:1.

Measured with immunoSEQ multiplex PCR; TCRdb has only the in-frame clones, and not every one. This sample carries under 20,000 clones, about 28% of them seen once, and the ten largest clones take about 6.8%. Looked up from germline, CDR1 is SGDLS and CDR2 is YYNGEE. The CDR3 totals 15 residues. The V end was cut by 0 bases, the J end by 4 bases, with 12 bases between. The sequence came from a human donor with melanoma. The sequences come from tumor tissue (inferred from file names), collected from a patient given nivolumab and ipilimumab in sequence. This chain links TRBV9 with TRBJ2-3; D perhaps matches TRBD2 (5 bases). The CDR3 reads CASSVEGARADTQYF. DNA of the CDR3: TGTGCCAGCAGCGTAGAGGGAGCTAGAGCAGATACGCAGTATTTT.